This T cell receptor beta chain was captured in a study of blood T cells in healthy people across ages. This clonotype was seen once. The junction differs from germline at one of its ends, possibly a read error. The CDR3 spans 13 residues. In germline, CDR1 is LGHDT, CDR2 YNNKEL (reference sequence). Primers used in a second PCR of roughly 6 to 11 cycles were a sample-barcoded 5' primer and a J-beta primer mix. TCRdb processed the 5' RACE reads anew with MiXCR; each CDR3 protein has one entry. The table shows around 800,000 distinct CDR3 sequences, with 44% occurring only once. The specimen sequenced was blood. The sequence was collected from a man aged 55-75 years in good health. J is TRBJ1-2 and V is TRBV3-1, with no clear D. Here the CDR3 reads CASSQEVNYGNTF. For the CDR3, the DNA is TGTGCCAGCAGCCAAGAGGTTAACTATGGCAACACCTTC.